This TCR beta chain was sequenced for a study of T cell repertoires in cytomegalovirus infection. Study as a whole: Signatures in public TCR beta sequences pointed to both CMV infection and matching HLA type.

Overall study findings and caveats: Dominating the ex vivo response were HLA-C-restricted CMV-specific TCR beta clonotypes. CMV carriers with the relevant HLA were identified by cumulative public TCR beta family frequency.

One entry per CDR3 protein results from TCRdb running MiXCR on the reads. The table lists about 830,000 distinct CDR3 sequences, about 31% of them singletons. The length of the CDR3 is 13 residues. Trimming shortened V by 3 bases and J by 2 bases, and 5 bases separated the two germline ends. As concerns this clonotype: Its antigen is unidentified.

This sequence was found in a human donor in good health (CMV status not recorded). Some clones in this sample may be carry-over from other donors' samples. J is TRBJ2-4 and V is TRBV12-3 or TRBV12-4; unclear D gene. Here the sequenced sample was cultured CD8+ T cells from PBMCs, taken from culture after CMV antigen stimulation. CDR3 residues: CASSFGTKNIQYF. The DNA of the CDR3 is TGTGCCAGCAGTTTCGGAACCAAAAACATTCAGTACTTC.